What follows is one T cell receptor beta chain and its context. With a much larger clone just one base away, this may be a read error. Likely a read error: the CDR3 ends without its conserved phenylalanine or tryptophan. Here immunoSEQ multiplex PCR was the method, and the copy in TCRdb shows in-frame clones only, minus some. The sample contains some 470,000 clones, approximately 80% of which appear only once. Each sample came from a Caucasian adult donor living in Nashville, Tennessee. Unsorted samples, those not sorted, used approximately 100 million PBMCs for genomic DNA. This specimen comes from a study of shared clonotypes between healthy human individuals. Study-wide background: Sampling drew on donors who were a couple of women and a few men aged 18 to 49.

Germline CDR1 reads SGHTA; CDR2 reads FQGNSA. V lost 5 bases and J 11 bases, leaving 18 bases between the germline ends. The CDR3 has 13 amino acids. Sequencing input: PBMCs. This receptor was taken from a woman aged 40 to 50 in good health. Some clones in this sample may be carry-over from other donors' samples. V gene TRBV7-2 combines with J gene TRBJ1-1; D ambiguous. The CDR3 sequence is CASSAPERILAFL. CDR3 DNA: TGTGCCAGCAGCGCACCGGAGAGGATTTTGGCTTTCCTT.